These 8 T cell receptor beta chains originate from one sample sequenced in a study of OX40 agonist ivuxolimab in advanced cancers. Sequencing used immunoSEQ multiplex PCR; TCRdb keeps in-frame clones, though not all of them. The data contain 90,000 to 100,000 clones, about 79% of them singletons. Material: CD4+ or CD8+ T cells sorted from blood, obtained in a trial of the OX40 agonist ivuxolimab. Every receptor here comes from an adult with an advanced solid tumor such as melanoma, head and neck, liver or kidney cancer.

This sequence joins TRBV28 and TRBJ1-5, with a tentative D call TRBD1 (5 bases). Trimming removed 8 bases at V and 1 base at J, with 18 bases between. The CDR3 has 16 amino acids. Germline CDR1 reads MDHEN; CDR2 reads SYDVKM. The CDR3 bases are TGTGCCAGCCGAGGACACCCAAAAGGGAGCAATCAGCCCCAGCATTTT. Translating gives CASRGHPKGSNQPQHF.

The J gene is TRBJ1-6, the V gene TRBV28; TRBD1 might be the D (5 bases). V was pared by 8 bases and J by 7 bases, with 12 bases between. Germline CDR1 is MDHEN and CDR2 is SYDVKM. This CDR3 region has 13 residues. The CDR3 DNA sequence: TGTGCCAGCCAAGACAGAGGAAATTCACCCCTCCACTTT. Translating it yields CASQDRGNSPLHF.

V gene TRBV5-1 combines with J gene TRBJ2-7; a possible D gene is TRBD1 (6 bases). The CDR3 has 15 residues. The V gene's germline CDR1 is SGHRS and CDR2 YFSETQ. Trimming removed 0 bases from V and 6 bases from J, with 16 bases in between. CDR3 nucleotide sequence: TGCGCCAGCAGCTTGGGTATAGGGGGATTCCGCGAGCAGTACTTC. It yields the protein CASSLGIGGFREQYF.

The chain couples TRBV28 to TRBJ2-3, with 9 bases aligning to TRBD2. Per germline, CDR1 MDHEN and CDR2 SYDVKM. V lost 8 bases, J lost 9 bases, and 6 bases stayed unmatched. The CDR3 totals 12 residues. The DNA of the CDR3 is TGTGCCAGCTGCGGCGGGGGGGCCACGCAGTATTTT. Its translation is CASCGGGATQYF.

The chain combines TRBV5-1 with TRBJ2-2; TRBD2 agrees at 14 bases. V dropped 3 bases and J dropped 2; count of bases not matched to a gene: 6. The germline CDR1 and CDR2 sequences are SGHRS and YFSETQ. The CDR3 consists of 18 residues. CDR3 loop: CASSWGLAGVGNTGELFF. DNA for the CDR3: TGCGCCAGCAGCTGGGGACTAGCGGGAGTAGGTAACACCGGGGAGCTGTTTTTT.

The chain is built from TRBV6-5 and TRBJ2-1; D assignment may be TRBD1 or TRBD2 (5 bases each). Trimming cost V 6 bases and J 6 bases, with 6 bases left between them. Germline CDR1 reads MNHEY; CDR2 reads SVGAGI. The CDR3 sequence is 11 residues long. CDR3 sequence: CASRRGNEQFF. The DNA of the CDR3 is TGTGCCAGCAGGAGGGGCAATGAGCAGTTCTTC.

The genes are TRBV19 and TRBJ2-7; 7 positions agree with TRBD1. Germline V gives CDR1 LNHDA, CDR2 SQIVND (reference sequence). V lost 2 bases to trimming and J lost 3 bases; unmatched junction nucleotides: 7. The CDR3 loop spans 15 amino acids. Here the CDR3 DNA reads TGTGCCAGTAGTATACCCGGACAGGTCAACTACGAGCAGTACTTC. Its protein product is CASSIPGQVNYEQYF.

The V call is TRBV6-1, the J call TRBJ1-5; D is ambiguous. CDR3 length: 16 residues. V was cut by 1 base and J by 2 bases, with 12 bases left in between. Germline V gene data show CDR1 as MNHNS and CDR2 as SASEGT. The CDR3 DNA is TGTGCCAGCAGTGAAGGGCTGCAAAGAGGCAATCAGCCCCAGCATTTT. Its translation is CASSEGLQRGNQPQHF.